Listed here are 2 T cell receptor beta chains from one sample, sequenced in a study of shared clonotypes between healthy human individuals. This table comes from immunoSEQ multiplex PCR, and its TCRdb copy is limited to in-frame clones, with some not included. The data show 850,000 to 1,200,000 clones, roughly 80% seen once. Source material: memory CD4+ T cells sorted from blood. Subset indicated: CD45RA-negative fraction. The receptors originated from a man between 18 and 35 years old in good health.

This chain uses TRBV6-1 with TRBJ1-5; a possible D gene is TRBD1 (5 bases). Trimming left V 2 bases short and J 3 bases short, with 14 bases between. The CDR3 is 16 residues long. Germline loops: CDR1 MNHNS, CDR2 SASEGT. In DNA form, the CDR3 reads TGTGCCAGCAGTGAACAGGGTTCACGGAACAATCAGCCCCAGCATTTT. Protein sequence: CASSEQGSRNNQPQHF.

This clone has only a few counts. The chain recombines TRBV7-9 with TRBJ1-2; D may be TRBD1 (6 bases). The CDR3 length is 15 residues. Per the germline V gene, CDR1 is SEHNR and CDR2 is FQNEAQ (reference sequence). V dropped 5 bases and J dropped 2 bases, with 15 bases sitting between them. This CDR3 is CASSVLGTLNYGYTF. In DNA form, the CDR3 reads TGTGCCAGCAGCGTACTCGGGACATTGAACTATGGCTACACCTTC. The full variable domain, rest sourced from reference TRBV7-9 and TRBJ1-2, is DTGVSQNPRHKITKRGQNVTFRCDPISEHNRLYWYRQTLGQGPEFLTYFQNEAQLEKSRLLSDRFSAERPKGSFSTLEIQRTEQGDSAMYLCASSVLGTLNYGYTFGSGTRLTVV.